This T cell receptor beta chain emerged from a study of Ad26.COV2.S vaccination and SARS-CoV-2 variants (dated by TCRdb to the early 2020s). Context from the whole study: Donors in the vaccine arm were drawn from COV1001, a phase I-IIa trial of Ad26.COV2.S in healthy adults that was multicentre, randomized, double-blind and placebo-controlled. Dosing of Ad26.COV2.S was intramuscular, at either 5x10^10 or 1x10^11 viral particles, delivered as one shot or as two shots spaced 56 days apart. TCRbeta repertoire sequencing was used to assess the specificity and breadth of SARS-CoV-2-reactive T cell receptors after Ad26.COV2.S vaccination. A total of 32 samples were included in the TCR-sequenced set, comprising roughly 19 Ad26.COV2.S vaccine recipients, 5 placebo recipients and 8 SARS-CoV-2 convalescent individuals. Participants in the trial were split at random into five groups of five each, receiving low-dose or high-dose Ad26.COV2.S once or twice, or else placebo on both occasions. Investigators did not know the trial group allocation while performing experiments and assessing outcomes. What the authors observed across the whole study: According to the authors, total T cell responses may have been underestimated by the TCR breadth and depth analyses. After vaccination, spike-specific CD8+ and CD4+ T cell responses were reported to show substantial breadth. Spike-specific TCR breadth was higher in Ad26.COV2.S recipients than in placebo recipients (P = 0.0014). Comparing responses between vaccine doses or regimens was not something the study was powered to do. Non-spike TCR breadth was comparable between vaccine and placebo recipients, consistent with the vaccine containing only spike.

Read against the paper, the sample's treatment or condition label means: about 20 received Ad26.COV2.S at low or high dose, single or two shots; about 5 received placebo; per-sample allocation not given. Repertoires of vaccine and placebo recipients were sequenced from samples taken on day 63 after the first injection. Cohort 1b enrolled 25 or so adults aged 18-55 years at a single site in Boston, USA, between 29 July and 7 August 2020. Ad26.COV2.S was a replication-incompetent adenovirus type 26 vector that expressed a prefusion-stabilized SARS-CoV-2 spike protein derived from the original Wuhan strain. Concerning this clone itself: Its antigen is currently not known. The input lacks base qualities; no much larger clone sits a single base away.

The junction shows trimming of 2 bases on V and 5 bases on J, plus 6 bases between the germline ends. The CDR3 holds 12 amino acids from the cysteine to the phenylalanine. Only CDR3 DNA is held: 36 bases, read in frame from base 1. Sequences SGHNT (CDR1) and YENEEA (CDR2) are obtained from the germline V gene. The immunoSEQ Assay was the method used to sequence TCRbeta CDR3 regions. After extraction, genomic DNA underwent amplification by bias-controlled multiplex PCR, followed by high-throughput sequencing. In the original analysis: To quantify the absolute abundance of every unique TCRbeta CDR3 region, sequences were collapsed and filtered. T cell fraction was estimated by normalizing TCRbeta template counts to usable DNA, with usable DNA measured through amplification of reference genes found in all nucleated cells. Repertoire TCRs were annotated as SARS-CoV-2-specific when V gene, CDR3 amino acid sequence and J gene were exactly matched to a known reactive TCR set. The reference SARS-CoV-2 TCR set came from MIRA and was filtered for enrichment in COVID-19-positive ImmuneCODE repertoires, removing public or cross-reactive TCRs. Using the MIRA antigens, annotated TCRs were further analysed by specific ORF or by position within an ORF. Breadth was defined as the number of annotated unique rearrangements divided by the total number of unique productive rearrangements, and depth was defined as the summed frequency of the annotated unique rearrangements. TCR breadth was compared between groups using two-sided Wilcoxon rank-sum tests. TCRdb's version of the immuneACCESS table is confined to in-frame rearrangements and falls short of the full clone set. An unresolved V gene accounts for under half of the shortfall where checked; the remainder is of unknown origin. D and trimming come from the DNA, and the V and J calls and clone size come from that table. This sample gives hundreds of thousands of clones in total; around 82% of them show up just once. Nearly 7.5% of the sample comes from the top ten.

The specimen comprised peripheral blood, sampled in a trial of Ad26.COV2.S vaccine versus placebo. This sequence was found in a person between 18 and 65 years old who received the Ad26.COV2.S COVID-19 vaccine or a placebo. The chain is made from TRBV11-3 and TRBJ2-5, with an unclear D gene assignment. The sequenced DNA: TGTGCCAGCAGCTTATTTAGGGAGACCCAGTACTTC. Protein translation: CASSLFRETQYF.